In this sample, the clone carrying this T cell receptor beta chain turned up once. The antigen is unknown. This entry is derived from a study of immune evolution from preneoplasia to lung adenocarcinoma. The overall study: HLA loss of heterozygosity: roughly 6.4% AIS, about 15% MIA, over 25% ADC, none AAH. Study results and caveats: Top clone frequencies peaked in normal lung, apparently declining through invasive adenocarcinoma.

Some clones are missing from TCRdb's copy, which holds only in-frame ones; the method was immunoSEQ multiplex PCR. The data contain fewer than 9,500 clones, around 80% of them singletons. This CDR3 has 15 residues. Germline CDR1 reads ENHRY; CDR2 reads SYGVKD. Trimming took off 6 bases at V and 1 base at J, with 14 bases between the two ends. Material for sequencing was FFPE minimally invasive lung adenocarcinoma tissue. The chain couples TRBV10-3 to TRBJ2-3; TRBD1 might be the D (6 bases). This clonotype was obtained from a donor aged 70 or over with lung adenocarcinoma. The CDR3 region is CAIRDSKDGTDTQYF. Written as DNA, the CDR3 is TGTGCCATCAGGGACAGCAAAGACGGCACAGATACGCAGTATTTT.